This TCR beta chain was profiled in a study of glioma-infiltrating T cells after dendritic cell vaccination. About the research overall: Dendritic cell vaccine was injected intradermally three times, biweekly.

Germline lookup yields CDR1 SGHTA and CDR2 FQGNSA. The CDR3 totals 13 residues. Trimming left V 5 bases short and J 7 bases short, with 14 bases between. TCRdb keeps only in-frame clones here, not all; method: immunoSEQ multiplex PCR. The sample yields tens of thousands of clones, around 80% seen once. The origin of this receptor is a human donor with glioblastoma. Sequences were derived from blood, sampled before dendritic cell vaccination. The chain couples TRBV7-2 to TRBJ1-1; D might be TRBD1 (5 bases). The CDR3 nucleotides are TGTGCCAGCAGCCTCCGGGGGTTCGGTGAAGCTTTCTTT. This sequence encodes CASSLRGFGEAFF.